The T cell receptor beta chain described here comes from a study of cytomegalovirus exposure and HLA in healthy donors. Comment on this clone: The antigen is unknown.

With 60 Vbeta and 13 Jbeta primers, the PCR was carried out. The table came from immunoSEQ multiplex PCR; TCRdb's copy has only in-frame clones and leaves some out. The table includes about 38,000 clones, 55% to 75% detected once. Overall study results and limits: CMV serostatus stood as the only immune exposure information on hand. Generally TCR sequences proved uncommon, though certain public TCRs appeared in numerous donors. The authors confirmed in vitro that a few CMV-associated chains were specific for CMV antigens.

The material sequenced was PBMCs. This TCR derives from a young man in good health and CMV-seronegative.

In DNA, the CDR3 is TGTGCCAGCAGTTCATACGGGTCTCCGTCCTCCAAAAACATTCAGTACTTC. Translated: CASSSYGSPSSKNIQYF. V and J are TRBV28 and TRBJ2-4; D gene ambiguous. Deletions cut 4 bases from V and 2 bases from J, with 18 bases between. Germline V gene data show CDR1 as MDHEN and CDR2 as SYDVKM. The CDR3 is made up of 17 amino acids.